The 19 T cell receptor beta chains below all came from one sample that was sequenced in a study of shared clonotypes between healthy human individuals. The method was immunoSEQ multiplex PCR; TCRdb's version includes in-frame clones alone and lacks a portion of them. The table lists some 1,900,000 clones, approximately 94% of them singletons. Naive-designated CD8 cells lacked CD45RO, were positively enriched for CCR7, and omitted terminally differentiated effector memory CD45RA+ cells. What was sequenced was naive CD8+ T cells sorted from blood. The receptors here all came from a man in his late teens or twenties in good health.

The chain links TRBV4-1 to TRBJ2-7, with TRBD2 matching over 9 bases. Germline values: CDR1 MGHRA, CDR2 YSYEKL. CDR3 size: 14 residues. V shed 3 bases, J shed 5 bases, and the junction held 5 bases outside the gene matches. The CDR3 protein is CASSQRGGFDEQYF. The CDR3 DNA reads TGCGCCAGCAGCCAGCGGGGGGGTTTCGACGAGCAGTACTTC.

This clone was recorded only once. CDR3 DNA sequence: TGTGCCAGCAGTCCCCGGGGGGGGGACTATGGCTACACCTTC. Amino acid sequence: CASSPRGGDYGYTF. The chain recombines TRBV27 with TRBJ1-2; maybe TRBD1 (5 bases). The CDR3 is 14 amino acids. CDR1 MNHEY and CDR2 SMNVEV come from the germline V gene (reference sequence). The germline V and J ends were trimmed by 5 bases and 3 bases, with 13 bases remaining between them.

Details on this clone: This sample includes further DNA sequences coding for the same CDR3. This chain links TRBV7-2 with TRBJ2-3; D unresolved. The CDR3 length is 13 residues. Per the germline V gene, CDR1 is SGHTA and CDR2 is FQGNSA. Trimming took 5 bases from V and 2 from J, leaving 8 bases between them. The CDR3, as DNA: TGTGCCAGCAGCCCTCCGTCCACAGATACGCAGTATTTT. It encodes CASSPPSTDTQYF. Full variable domain (outside the CDR3, taken from reference TRBV7-2 and TRBJ2-3): GAGVSQSPSNKVTEKGKDVELRCDPISGHTALYWYRQSLGQGLEFLIYFQGNSAPDKSGLPSDRFSAERTGGSVSTLTIQRTQQEDSAVYLCASSPPSTDTQYFGPGTRLTVL.

This clone was seen just once. This chain uses TRBV4-3 with TRBJ2-3, with 7 positions matching TRBD2. The CDR3 runs 16 residues. V lost 5 bases and J lost 4; bases outside the gene matches: 12. Germline loops: CDR1 LGHNA, CDR2 YSLEER. CDR3 in amino acids: CASSVYPGGSADTQYF. Here the CDR3 DNA reads TGCGCCAGCAGCGTTTATCCGGGAGGATCGGCAGATACGCAGTATTTT.

This clone was seen a few times. Because the CDR3's place on the DNA is in doubt, the DNA is left out and the CDR3 is given as listed by TCRdb. The CDR3 sequence: CASAAIFGSVNTEAFF. The chain has TRBV27 and TRBJ1-1. The CDR3 is 16 residues long, counting both termini. Looked up from germline, CDR1 is MNHEY and CDR2 is SMNVEV (reference sequence).

The chain has TRBV5-6 and TRBJ2-7; D may be TRBD2 (5 bases). CDR3 length equals 15 residues. CDR1 SGHDT and CDR2 YYEEEE come from the germline V gene. Trimming shortened V by 0 bases and J by 3 bases, and 13 bases separated the two germline ends. CDR3 DNA: TGTGCCAGCAGCTTGGAAGGGCAGGCGGGCTACGAGCAGTACTTC. Residues: CASSLEGQAGYEQYF.

J is TRBJ2-2 and V is TRBV10-2; 9 bases are a match to TRBD1. Germline CDR1 WSHSY, CDR2 SAAADI. The CDR3 is 15 residues long. The V and J ends lost 8 bases and 5 bases, in that order; junction bases with no gene match: 9. CDR3 sequence reads: CASLTGTGRTGELFF. CDR3 DNA: TGCGCCAGCCTAACCGGGACAGGGCGGACCGGGGAGCTGTTTTTT.

The chain recombines TRBV10-1 with TRBJ2-1; TRBD2 matches 8 bases. After removal of 1 base from V and 6 bases from J, the junction contained 8 bases not matched to a gene. Per germline, CDR1 WNHNN and CDR2 SYGVQD (reference sequence). The CDR3 has 16 amino acids. CDR3 protein: CASSEYRGGLFNEQFF. For the CDR3, the DNA is TGCGCCAGCAGTGAGTACCGGGGGGGCCTCTTCAATGAGCAGTTCTTC.

The V gene is TRBV7-9, the J gene TRBJ2-7, with 8 bases identical to TRBD1. The germline V gene encodes CDR1 SEHNR and CDR2 FQNEAQ (reference sequence). V was clipped by 1 base and J by 3 bases; unmatched bases: 5. CDR3 length equals 15 residues. In DNA, the CDR3 is TGTGCCAGCAGCTTAGGGACAGGGATAATCTACGAGCAGTACTTC. Protein: CASSLGTGIIYEQYF.

The chain is built from TRBV27 and TRBJ2-1; TRBD1 or TRBD2 may be the D gene (5 bases each). V was shortened by 4 bases and J by 4 bases, with 11 bases between the two germline ends. This CDR3 comprises 14 residues. Germline V gives CDR1 MNHEY, CDR2 SMNVEV (reference sequence). The CDR3 DNA sequence: TGTGCCAGCAGTTCTCTGGGACCATACAATGAGCAGTTCTTC. Translated, it gives CASSSLGPYNEQFF.

This clone was detected once. V is TRBV9 and J is TRBJ1-4; D not resolved. Germline CDR1 SGDLS, CDR2 YYNGEE. CDR3 length: 12 amino acids. The V gene lost 7 bases and the J gene lost 8 bases, with 12 bases spanning the gap. The CDR3 loop is CASGNSGEKLFF. CDR3 nucleotides: TGTGCCAGCGGGAACTCGGGGGAAAAACTGTTTTTT.

V gene TRBV27 combines with J gene TRBJ1-2, with 7 bases that match TRBD1. CDR1 MNHEY and CDR2 SMNVEV come from the germline V gene (reference sequence). The CDR3 has 16 residues. The junction had 11 bases not matched to a gene; V was cut back by 5 bases and J by 2 bases. In DNA, the CDR3 is TGTGCCAGCAGTCCTTCCTCGGGACAGAGAAACTATGGCTACACCTTC. This sequence encodes CASSPSSGQRNYGYTF.

The V gene is TRBV4-1, the J gene TRBJ2-7, with no clear D. CDR3 length equals 14 residues. The V end lost 0 bases, the J end lost 13 bases, and 19 bases lay between the germline ends. Germline assignment: CDR1 MGHRA and CDR2 YSYEKL. The CDR3 region is CASSQDTGSSDSYF. In nucleotides, the CDR3 is TGCGCCAGCAGCCAAGATACCGGCAGCTCCGATTCTTACTTC.

Comments on this clone: The sample carries other DNA sequences with the same CDR3. The gene calls are TRBV4-1 and TRBJ2-7, with a tentative D call TRBD2 (5 bases). The CDR3 sequence is 14 residues long. V lost 2 bases and J 2 bases, leaving 10 bases between the germline ends. Germline CDR1 is MGHRA and CDR2 is YSYEKL. The CDR3 nucleotides read TGCGCCAGCAGCCAACGTGGAGGTCCCTACGAGCAGTACTTC. Encoded protein: CASSQRGGPYEQYF.

The CDR3 nucleotides are TGTGCCAGCAGCGTAGGGGCTCCCCCCGGGTCCGAGCAGTACTTC. It translates to CASSVGAPPGSEQYF. This chain links TRBV9 with TRBJ2-7; D gene unclear. CDR3 length: 15 residues. V lost 0 bases, J lost 6 bases, and 16 bases lay in between. Germline V gives CDR1 SGDLS, CDR2 YYNGEE.

V and J are TRBV5-6 and TRBJ2-3, with D perhaps TRBD2 (5 bases). V lost 2 bases to trimming and J lost 5 bases, with 9 bases between them. The CDR3 sequence is 13 residues long. Per germline, CDR1 SGHDT and CDR2 YYEEEE. In DNA, the CDR3 is TGTGCCAGCAGCTTACATGAGGGAGATACGCAGTATTTT. Translating gives CASSLHEGDTQYF.

CDR3 amino acids: CASSQEAGRSYEQYF. CDR3 bases: TGCGCCAGCAGCCAAGAGGCCGGACGGTCTTACGAGCAGTACTTC. V usage is TRBV4-1 and J usage is TRBJ2-7; unclear D gene. This CDR3 is 15 amino acids long. Germline V gene sequence: CDR1 MGHRA, CDR2 YSYEKL. V was pared by 0 bases and J by 4 bases, with 13 bases between.

The chain carries TRBV14 and TRBJ2-7, with D perhaps matching TRBD1 (5 bases). This CDR3 has 13 residues. V lost 1 base and J 4 bases, leaving 8 bases between the germline ends. The germline CDR1 and CDR2 sequences are SGHDN and FVKESK. CDR3 DNA sequence: TGTGCCAGCAGCCAAGTGACAGCGTACGAGCAGTACTTC. Protein product: CASSQVTAYEQYF.

The chain carries TRBV29-1 and TRBJ1-2, with a tentative D call TRBD1 (5 bases). The CDR3 has 11 amino acids. Trimming left V 6 bases short and J 8 bases short, with 13 bases between. Germline CDR1 SQVTM, CDR2 ANQGSEA. CDR3 bases: TGCAGCGTCAGGGTGGCGTCGGGCTACACCTTC. Protein sequence: CSVRVASGYTF.